This TCR beta chain was recorded in a study of T cell responses to AZD1222 COVID-19 vaccine. General study results and limits: Among the donors, most were white British and more were female, and clonal diversity was possibly underestimated. No repertoire was sampled before or during the peak T cell response, only after it.

The table came from immunoSEQ multiplex PCR; TCRdb's copy has only in-frame clones and leaves some out. The table includes 130,000 or so clones, approximately 93% detected once. As concerns this clone: Its target is unknown.

V was cut by 0 bases and J by 6 bases, with 12 bases left in between. The CDR3 is 14 residues long. Germline-derived CDR1 and CDR2 are GTSNPN and SVGIG (reference sequence). The receptor was isolated from an adult in good health. The chain uses TRBV30 and TRBJ1-5, with D possibly being TRBD1 (6 bases). The sample in question was peripheral blood, obtained on day 0 of MenACWY control vaccination. CDR3 in DNA: TGTGCCTGGAGTGTCGAGGGGGGCGGTCAGCCCCAGCATTTT. Protein: CAWSVEGGGQPQHF.